A single sample is the source of the 9 T cell receptor beta chains below, sequenced in a study of CD8+ T cells in alopecia areata. Extraction of RNA preceded its reverse transcription into cDNA, which served as the sequencing template. Clones were read by immunoSEQ multiplex PCR, and TCRdb kept only the in-frame ones, dropping some. This sample has around 140,000 clones, with about 47% found just once. Sequencing was performed on CD8+ T cells sorted from blood, taken at week 0. The receptors originated from a human donor with alopecia areata.

A word on this clone: At one boundary the junction diverges from the germline segment, which might be a read error. V usage is TRBV5-1 and J usage is TRBJ2-1; tentatively, D is TRBD1 (6 bases). This CDR3 spans 13 amino acids. The germline V gene encodes CDR1 SGHRS and CDR2 YFSETQ. The CDR3 region has the DNA TGTGCCAGCAGCTTCGGCAGGGGTAATGAGCAGTTCTTC. It encodes CASSFGRGNEQFF.

The V call is TRBV2, the J call TRBJ1-5; D call uncertain. Germline CDR1 and CDR2: SNHLY and FYNNEI. Trimming shortened V by 1 base and J by 3 bases, and 10 bases separated the two germline ends. This CDR3 is built from 15 residues. The CDR3, as DNA: TGTGCCAGCAGTGAAGGGCAGGATAACAATCAGCCCCAGCATTTT. Its translation is CASSEGQDNNQPQHF. Variable domain in full (rest from reference TRBV2 and TRBJ1-5): EPEVTQTPSHQVTQMGQEVILRCVPISNHLYFYWYRQILGQKVEFLVSFYNNEISEKSEIFDDQFSVERPDGSNFTLKIRSTKLEDSAMYFCASSEGQDNNQPQHFGDGTRLSIL.

This clone has a handful of counts. This chain connects TRBV29-1 to TRBJ1-2, with D perhaps TRBD1 (5 bases). In germline, CDR1 is SQVTM, CDR2 ANQGSEA. V was shortened by 1 base and J by 8 bases, with 8 bases between the two germline ends. The CDR3 has 11 amino acids. DNA of the CDR3: TGCAGCGTTGAAGGAGGGACGGGCTACACCTTC. Amino acid sequence: CSVEGGTGYTF.

The rearrangement uses TRBV5-1 and TRBJ1-1; no definite D call. Trimming took off 4 bases at V and 0 bases at J, with 4 bases between the two ends. In germline, CDR1 is SGHRS, CDR2 YFSETQ. The CDR3 contains 12 residues. This chain's CDR3 is CASSLVNTEAFF. In nucleotides, the CDR3 is TGCGCCAGCAGCCTGGTGAACACTGAAGCTTTCTTT.

The V call is TRBV10-3, the J call TRBJ2-5; D unresolved. V lost 6 bases to trimming and J lost 2 bases, with 7 bases between them. The germline gives CDR1 ENHRY, CDR2 SYGVKD. This CDR3 is built from 12 residues. CDR3 protein: CAIRDQQETQYF. The CDR3, as DNA: TGTGCCATCAGGGACCAACAAGAGACCCAGTACTTC.

The CDR3 reads CASSVDIGYNEQYF. The DNA of the CDR3 is TGTGCCAGCAGCGTAGACATTGGCTATAACGAGCAGTACTTC. This chain links TRBV9 with TRBJ2-7; D ambiguous. V was shortened by 0 bases and J by 5 bases, with 12 bases between the two germline ends. Germline V CDR1 and CDR2: SGDLS, YYNGEE. The CDR3 extends over 14 amino acids.

This clone was picked up a small number of times. The V and J genes are TRBV6-1 and TRBJ2-3; 8 bases are shared with TRBD2. The CDR3 is made up of 13 amino acids. Unmatched junction bases numbered 2, after V lost 3 bases and J lost 6 bases. Germline values: CDR1 MNHNS, CDR2 SASEGT. In DNA form, the CDR3 reads TGTGCCAGCAGTGACGGGGGGGCCGATACGCAGTATTTT. It yields the protein CASSDGGADTQYF.

The CDR3 is CASRGGGKYNEQFF. The CDR3, as DNA: TGTGCCAGCAGAGGGGGCGGAAAATACAATGAGCAGTTCTTC. The chain couples TRBV2 to TRBJ2-1, with TRBD1 matching over 7 bases. CDR1 and CDR2 (germline): SNHLY, FYNNEI. CDR3 size: 14 residues. With V trimmed by 6 bases and J by 4 bases, 6 bases remained unmatched.

This clone was recorded a few times. The CDR3 sequence is CASSSRGVEGEQFF. DNA of the CDR3: TGTGCCAGCAGCTCCCGAGGAGTGGAAGGGGAGCAGTTCTTC. The chain carries TRBV7-9 and TRBJ2-1; D gene ambiguous. CDR3 size: 14 residues. From germline, CDR1 is SEHNR and CDR2 FQNEAQ (reference sequence). V dropped 4 bases and J dropped 10 bases, with 17 bases sitting between them.